Sequencing of this T cell receptor (beta chain) was carried out in a study of T cell responses to AZD1222 COVID-19 vaccine. Findings and limits, study-wide: Among those given AZD1222, only five or six were seropositive at baseline. Spike-spanning, vaccine-associated CD4 TCRs were dominant at 160-218 and 743-854. Following two doses of AZD1222, Spike-specific TCR breadth and depth rose. As reported, nearly half of all spike-specific TCRs target variant regions that are unmutated.

A note on this clone: Its antigen is currently unknown.

Repertoires were generated with immunoSEQ multiplex PCR, while TCRdb's copy carries only in-frame clones and drops some. The data contain some 150,000 clones, approximately 93% of them singletons. The receptor was derived from an adult in good health. This material consisted of peripheral blood, taken on day 0 of MenACWY control vaccination.

The CDR3 here is CASSLGSANTEAFF. For the CDR3, the DNA is TGCGCCAGCAGCTTAGGGTCAGCGAACACTGAAGCTTTCTTT. This rearrangement joins TRBV5-1 to TRBJ1-1; D gene uncertain. This CDR3 contains 14 residues. The germline CDR1 and CDR2 sequences are SGHRS and YFSETQ. Between the trimmed V and J ends, which lost 2 bases and 1 base, there was a span of 9 bases.